These 29 T cell receptor beta chains were sequenced from one sample in a study of blood T cell repertoires in COVID-19. Only in-frame clones appear in the TCRdb table, and some are missing; sequencing was by immunoSEQ multiplex PCR. This sample has around 70,000 clones; 88% occur once, and the top ten carry approximately 2%. Sequences were obtained from peripheral blood. The origin of the receptors is an elderly woman with active or convalescent COVID-19.

The V call is TRBV3-1 (or the pseudogene TRBV3-2), the J call TRBJ1-2; 7 positions agree with TRBD1. V shed 3 bases and J 3 bases; nucleotides not matched to a gene: 4. Per the germline V gene, CDR1 is LGHDT and CDR2 is YNNKEL (reference sequence). The CDR3 is made up of 14 amino acids. The CDR3 DNA follows: TGTGCCAGCAGCCACACCGGGACAGACTATGGCTACACCTTC. It is translated as CASSHTGTDYGYTF.

V gene TRBV5-4 combines with J gene TRBJ1-2; no firm D call. The length of the CDR3 is 15 residues. V was cut by 0 bases and J by 5 bases, with 14 bases left in between. CDR1 is SGHNT and CDR2 is YYREEE in the germline V gene (reference sequence). The CDR3 DNA reads as TGTGCCAGCAGCTTGGGACCGACATTCTCGTATGGCTACACCTTC. It specifies CASSLGPTFSYGYTF.

V usage is TRBV27 and J usage is TRBJ2-3; weak D call: TRBD2 (5 bases). The CDR3 runs 15 residues. In germline, CDR1 is MNHEY, CDR2 SMNVEV (reference sequence). Trimming took 4 bases from V and 2 from J, leaving 13 bases between them. The CDR3 is CASSSYLGVTDTQYF. Here the CDR3 DNA reads TGTGCCAGCAGTTCCTATTTGGGAGTCACAGATACGCAGTATTTT.

The rearrangement joins TRBV12-3 or TRBV12-4 to TRBJ1-1; D is uncertain. The V gene lost 3 bases and the J gene lost 5 bases, with 10 bases spanning the gap. The CDR3 has 13 residues. The CDR3 loop reads CASSLNPGTEAFF. The CDR3 DNA follows: TGTGCCAGCAGTTTGAACCCGGGGACTGAAGCTTTCTTT.

The rearrangement uses TRBV27 and TRBJ1-6; D is unclear. Germline assignment: CDR1 MNHEY and CDR2 SMNVEV (reference sequence). The CDR3 spans 14 residues. V lost 2 bases to trimming and J lost 6 bases, with 8 bases between them. CDR3 protein: CASSLLYPNSPLHF. DNA for the CDR3: TGTGCCAGCAGTTTACTGTATCCTAATTCACCCCTCCACTTT.

The V and J genes are TRBV9 and TRBJ1-6; D remains unclear. The CDR3 is 16 amino acids. With 0 bases removed from V and 6 bases from J, the gap between germline ends came to 13 bases. Looked up from germline, CDR1 is SGDLS and CDR2 is YYNGEE. The CDR3 nucleotides read TGTGCCAGCAGCGTAGGAGGAGGGCTAATTAATTCACCCCTCCACTTT. This encodes CASSVGGGLINSPLHF. Full variable domain (outside the CDR3, taken from reference TRBV9 and TRBJ1-6): DSGVTQTPKHLITATGQRVTLRCSPRSGDLSVYWYQQSLDQGLQFLIQYYNGEERAKGNILERFSAQQFPDLHSELNLSSLELGDSALYFCASSVGGGLINSPLHFGNGTRLTVT.

This chain links TRBV6-5 with TRBJ2-1, with 10 bases matching TRBD2. The CDR3 contains 16 residues. CDR1 is MNHEY and CDR2 is SVGAGI in the germline V gene. The V segment lost 2 bases and the J segment 7 bases; nucleotides outside the gene matches: 8. CDR3 region: CASSYVGTSAFNEQFF. The CDR3 region has the DNA TGTGCCAGCAGTTACGTGGGGACTAGCGCCTTTAATGAGCAGTTCTTC.

This sequence joins TRBV7-2 and TRBJ1-5; D not certain. Trimming stripped 2 bases from V and 2 bases from J, with 10 bases between. Germline CDR1 is SGHTA and CDR2 is FQGNSA. This CDR3 is built from 15 residues. The CDR3 here is CASSLTGEGNQPQHF. Here the CDR3 DNA reads TGTGCCAGCAGCTTAACCGGGGAGGGCAATCAGCCCCAGCATTTT. The complete variable domain, with remaining parts taken from reference TRBV7-2 and TRBJ1-5, reads GAGVSQSPSNKVTEKGKDVELRCDPISGHTALYWYRQSLGQGLEFLIYFQGNSAPDKSGLPSDRFSAERTGGSVSTLTIQRTQQEDSAVYLCASSLTGEGNQPQHFGDGTRLSIL.

In DNA, the CDR3 is TGTGCCAGCAGCTCGCCCGCTCGAGCGGGGGGTCGGGCAGATACGCAGTATTTT. Translating gives CASSSPARAGGRADTQYF. The V and J genes are TRBV7-2 and TRBJ2-3, with TRBD2 matching over 9 bases. Germline CDR1 is SGHTA and CDR2 is FQGNSA. CDR3 size: 18 residues. V gave up 4 bases and J gave up 4 bases; unmatched junction bases: 15. Variable domain in full (rest from reference TRBV7-2 and TRBJ2-3): GAGVSQSPSNKVTEKGKDVELRCDPISGHTALYWYRQSLGQGLEFLIYFQGNSAPDKSGLPSDRFSAERTGGSVSTLTIQRTQQEDSAVYLCASSSPARAGGRADTQYFGPGTRLTVL.

The J gene is TRBJ1-2, the V gene TRBV6-2 or TRBV6-3; possibly TRBD1 for D (5 bases). The CDR3 totals 13 residues. Germline V gene sequence: CDR1 MNHEY, CDR2 SVGEGT. The V gene lost 4 bases and the J gene lost 6 bases, with 12 bases spanning the gap. The CDR3 reads CASSSHWTNGYTF. As DNA, the CDR3 is TGTGCCAGCAGTTCCCATTGGACAAATGGCTACACCTTC.

The chain links TRBV19 to TRBJ1-2; 7 bases map to TRBD1. The CDR3 extends over 15 amino acids. CDR1 and CDR2 (germline): LNHDA, SQIVND (reference sequence). J lost 6 bases, V lost 10 bases, and 17 bases had no gene match. The CDR3 DNA sequence: TGTGCCACCCTTTGGAGAGGGGGCGACCCCGATGGCTACACCTTC. This translates into CATLWRGGDPDGYTF.

The chain has TRBV19 and TRBJ2-2; D perhaps matches TRBD1 (6 bases). The CDR3 is 14 residues long. The germline V gene has CDR1 LNHDA and CDR2 SQIVND (reference sequence). V dropped 7 bases and J dropped 0 bases, with 9 bases sitting between them. As DNA, the CDR3 is TGTGCCAGTATTGGGGGCGCGAACACCGGGGAGCTGTTTTTT. Encoded protein: CASIGGANTGELFF.

The V gene is TRBV6-1, the J gene TRBJ1-4; D call uncertain. The CDR3 totals 16 residues. CDR1 and CDR2 from the germline V gene are MNHNS and SASEGT. Trimming took 2 bases from V and 8 from J, leaving 18 bases between them. The CDR3 bases are TGTGCCAGCAGTGAAAGCGGCCTGGGGAGGGAGGAAAAACTGTTTTTT. Protein product: CASSESGLGREEKLFF.

The rearrangement uses TRBV19 and TRBJ1-5; 7 nucleotides match TRBD1. The CDR3 extends over 16 amino acids. The germline CDR1 and CDR2 sequences are LNHDA and SQIVND (reference sequence). V lost 5 bases and J lost 1; bases outside the gene matches: 8. CDR3 region: CASSARQGGSNQPQHF. CDR3 nucleotide sequence: TGTGCCAGTAGTGCGAGACAGGGAGGCAGCAATCAGCCCCAGCATTTT.

This chain joins TRBV9 and TRBJ1-3; unclear D gene. V lost 0 bases to trimming and J lost 2 bases, with 6 bases between them. CDR3 length: 14 amino acids. CDR1 is SGDLS, CDR2 YYNGEE, per germline. In nucleotides, the CDR3 is TGTGCCAGCAGCGTAGTGGCAGCTGGAAACACCATATATTTT. Its protein product is CASSVVAAGNTIYF.

This sequence joins TRBV5-8 and TRBJ2-3; D is perhaps TRBD1 (6 bases). The CDR3 totals 15 residues. The V end lost 0 bases, the J end lost 3 bases, and 11 bases lay between the germline ends. In germline, CDR1 is SGHTS, CDR2 YDEGEE. The CDR3 DNA reads TGTGCCAGCAGCTTGGTCCTCGGACAGACAGATACGCAGTATTTT. Translated, it gives CASSLVLGQTDTQYF. Looking up the rest from reference TRBV5-8 and TRBJ2-3 gives the full variable domain: EAGVTQSPTHLIKTRGQQATLRCSPISGHTSVYWYQQALGLGLQFLLWYDEGEERNRGNFPPRFSGRQFPNYSSELNVNALELEDSALYLCASSLVLGQTDTQYFGPGTRLTVL.

This clone was observed a single time. The genes are TRBV21-1 and TRBJ1-2. TRBV21-1 is listed as a pseudogene. This CDR3 spans 13 amino acids. The CDR3: CANLVGGNYGYTF. The CDR3 DNA sequence: TGTGCCAACCTAGTGGGGGGTAACTATGGCTACACCTTC.

CDR3 region: CATSLGLESSYEQYF. CDR3 nucleotide sequence: TGTGCCACCTCCTTGGGACTGGAGAGCTCCTACGAGCAGTACTTC. This chain connects TRBV15 to TRBJ2-7; the D gene is possibly TRBD2 (6 bases). The V gene lost 8 bases and the J gene lost 0 bases, with 17 bases spanning the gap. CDR3 length: 15 amino acids. Germline V CDR1 and CDR2: LNHNV, YYDKDF (reference sequence). The complete variable domain, with remaining parts taken from reference TRBV15 and TRBJ2-7, reads DAMVIQNPRYQVTQFGKPVTLSCSQTLNHNVMYWYQQKSSQAPKLLFHYYDKDFNNEADTPDNFQSRRPNTSFCFLDIRSPGLGDTAMYLCATSLGLESSYEQYFGPGTRLTVT.

The rearrangement uses TRBV7-9 and TRBJ2-7; perhaps TRBD2 as D (6 bases). Trimming took off 5 bases at V and 1 base at J, with 15 bases between the two ends. From germline, CDR1 is SEHNR and CDR2 FQNEAQ (reference sequence). There are 15 residues in the CDR3. In nucleotides, the CDR3 is TGTGCCAGCAGCCCTTTCCCGGGGGAATCCTACGAGCAGTACTTC. This gives the protein CASSPFPGESYEQYF. Full variable domain (outside the CDR3, taken from reference TRBV7-9 and TRBJ2-7): DTGVSQNPRHKITKRGQNVTFRCDPISEHNRLYWYRQTLGQGPEFLTYFQNEAQLEKSRLLSDRFSAERPKGSFSTLEIQRTEQGDSAMYLCASSPFPGESYEQYFGPGTRLTVT.

V usage is TRBV7-8 and J usage is TRBJ2-1; no definite D call. Germline values: CDR1 SGHVS, CDR2 FQNEAQ. The V gene lost 0 bases and the J gene lost 1 base, with 10 bases spanning the gap. This CDR3 has 16 amino acids. CDR3 coding DNA: TGTGCCAGCAGCTTAGCCCTGGCTCATTCCTACAATGAGCAGTTCTTC. Encoded protein: CASSLALAHSYNEQFF.

The rearrangement links TRBV5-4 to TRBJ2-7; D is undetermined. This CDR3 region has 13 residues. Germline assignment: CDR1 SGHNT and CDR2 YYREEE (reference sequence). V lost 0 bases and J lost 3, with 7 bases in between. This chain's CDR3 is CASSLGRNYEQYF. The CDR3 DNA is TGTGCCAGCAGCTTGGGGAGAAACTACGAGCAGTACTTC.

The chain joins TRBV18 to TRBJ2-7; TRBD2 aligns across 7 bases. This CDR3 has 16 residues. V lost 3 bases to trimming and J lost 3 bases; unmatched junction nucleotides: 11. Germline V gene lookup returns CDR1 KGHSH and CDR2 LQKENI. The CDR3 nucleotides read TGTGCCAGCTCACCCCCTCGGGCAGGGAGGGACTACGAGCAGTACTTC. It specifies CASSPPRAGRDYEQYF.

The chain is built from TRBV24-1 and TRBJ1-3, with a possible D match to TRBD1 (5 bases). The germline V gene has CDR1 KGHDR and CDR2 SFDVKD. V lost 3 bases, J lost 4 bases, and 12 bases lay in between. The CDR3 has 15 amino acids. The CDR3 reads CATSDPAGPGNTIYF. The CDR3 bases are TGTGCCACCAGTGATCCCGCAGGGCCAGGAAACACCATATATTTT.

The V gene is TRBV7-2, the J gene TRBJ1-2; TRBD1 matches at 8 bases. Trimming took 5 bases from V and 4 from J; bases not matched to a gene: 6. The V gene's germline CDR1 is SGHTA and CDR2 FQGNSA. The length of the CDR3 is 14 residues. The CDR3 region is CASSPQGALYGYTF. CDR3 coding DNA: TGTGCCAGCAGCCCCCAGGGGGCTCTCTATGGCTACACCTTC.

CDR3 nucleotides: TGTGCCAGCAGCCAACAACGGGGGATGTGGGATGAGCAGTTCTTC. It is translated as CASSQQRGMWDEQFF. The V call is TRBV14, the J call TRBJ2-1; D is perhaps TRBD2 (6 bases). Germline V CDR1 and CDR2: SGHDN, FVKESK. V lost 2 bases and J 8 bases, leaving 16 bases between the germline ends. CDR3 size: 15 residues.

The gene calls are TRBV12-3 or TRBV12-4 and TRBJ1-2; possibly TRBD1 for D (6 bases). The CDR3 covers 12 residues. V shed 2 bases and J shed 8 bases, with 9 bases lying between them. Here the CDR3 DNA reads TGTGCCAGCAGTTTATACAGGGCGGGCTACACCTTC. Protein sequence: CASSLYRAGYTF.

The V gene is TRBV12-5, the J gene TRBJ1-1; D is perhaps TRBD1 (5 bases). The CDR3 consists of 13 residues. Germline loops: CDR1 LGHNT, CDR2 FRNRAP. V lost 0 bases to trimming and J lost 5 bases, with 7 bases between them. In nucleotides, the CDR3 is TGTGCTAGTGGTTTGGTGGCAGGGACTGAAGCTTTCTTT. Residues: CASGLVAGTEAFF. Filled out from reference TRBV12-5 and TRBJ1-1, the complete variable domain reads DARVTQTPRHKVTEMGQEVTMRCQPILGHNTVFWYRQTMMQGLELLAYFRNRAPLDDSGMPKDRFSAEMPDATLATLKIQPSEPRDSAVYFCASGLVAGTEAFFGQGTRLTVV.

The rearrangement joins TRBV24-1 to TRBJ1-5; 7 bases fit TRBD1. J lost 2 bases, V lost 8 bases, and 5 bases had no gene match. The V gene's germline CDR1 is KGHDR and CDR2 SFDVKD. The CDR3 is 14 amino acids. CDR3 nucleotides: TGTGCCACCAACCGACAGGGATGCAATCAGCCCCAGCATTTT. Amino acid sequence: CATNRQGCNQPQHF.

For the CDR3, the DNA is TGTGCCAGCAGCCCCGGGGAAAGTACCGGGGAGCTGTTTTTT. It specifies CASSPGESTGELFF. The chain has TRBV11-3 and TRBJ2-2; tentative D call: TRBD2 (5 bases). V was pared by 5 bases and J by 5 bases, with 12 bases between. CDR3 size: 14 residues. CDR1 is SGHNT and CDR2 is YENEEA in the germline V gene.